This T cell receptor (beta chain) originates from a study of T cell responses to AZD1222 COVID-19 vaccine. Study outcomes and limitations: Among spike-specific TCRs, nearly half reportedly target unmutated variant regions. Spike-specific TCR breadth and depth were elevated following two AZD1222 doses.

This table comes from immunoSEQ multiplex PCR, and its TCRdb copy is limited to in-frame clones, with some not included. The sample has 100,000 to 150,000 clones, approximately 90% seen once. Trimming pared 5 bases from V and 4 bases from J, leaving 12 bases between. This CDR3 is built from 14 residues. CDR1 MNHEY and CDR2 SVGAGI come from the germline V gene. For this clone: Its cognate antigen is unknown.

The TCR sequence derives from an adult in good health. The gene calls are TRBV6-5 and TRBJ1-5; D unresolved. The starting material was peripheral blood, obtained on day 0 of AZD1222 vaccination. The CDR3 nucleotides read TGTGCCAGCAGTAAAAAAATGGGAAATCAGCCCCAGCATTTT. It yields the protein CASSKKMGNQPQHF.